This T cell receptor beta chain was captured by sequencing in a study of beta chain features in type 1 diabetes. Study-level results: There were fewer insertions and more deletions at the VDJ junctions of type 1 diabetes patients. Resolution of whether HLA type affects TCRB rearrangement was not achieved here.

One heparinised draw of blood, averaging around 100 mL, came from each donor. Trimming stripped 4 bases from V and 0 bases from J, with 12 bases between. From germline, CDR1 is SGHDN and CDR2 FVKESK. The length of the CDR3 is 15 residues. In regard to this clone: Its antigen remains unknown.

The isolated RNA, all of it, was reverse transcribed, so expressed TCRB transcripts were what got sequenced. The data were produced by immunoSEQ multiplex PCR, yet TCRdb's version contains in-frame clones alone and is incomplete. The repertoire has hundreds of thousands of clones, 14% of them found once; the top ten carry more than 6.5%. This clonotype was obtained from a man aged 25-45 years in good health. The chain employs TRBV14 and TRBJ2-5; D call uncertain. The specimen sequenced was central memory CD4+ T cells from blood. The CDR3 region is CASSRLPGYQETQYF. The CDR3 DNA follows: TGTGCCAGCAGCCGCTTACCCGGGTACCAAGAGACCCAGTACTTC.